This T cell receptor (beta chain) was retrieved from a study of shared clonotypes between healthy human individuals. The germline gives CDR1 DFQATT, CDR2 SNEGSKA (reference sequence). The CDR3 length is 11 residues. Trimming left V 3 bases short and J 6 bases short, with 5 bases between. All of the donors resided in Nashville, Tennessee, and each was a Caucasian adult. The deep-level immunoSEQ assay was used. Replicate PCRs for sorted subsets used approximately 190 ng DNA; this equaled 30,000 to 35,000 T cell genomes. The data were produced by immunoSEQ multiplex PCR, yet TCRdb's version contains in-frame clones alone and is incomplete. The sample lists about a million clones; approximately 80% were seen once.

Source material: memory CD4+ T cells sorted from blood. Subset given: CD45RA-negative fraction. The chain recombines TRBV20-1 with TRBJ1-4; D is perhaps TRBD1 (5 bases). This TCR came from a young man in good health. As DNA, the CDR3 is TGCAGTGCTAGGACAGATGAAAAACTGTTTTTT. It is translated as CSARTDEKLFF.